Here is one T cell receptor (beta chain) with its context. Its antigen is as yet unknown. Noted treatment: approximately 9-day PBMC culture with coronavirus spike peptide pools or control peptides (ViraFEST assay). The data stem from a study of vaccination and CD4 T cells after COVID-19. Study details: Comprising six males and four females, the convalescent participants counted two Hispanic individuals among them.

With the Oncomine TCR Beta short-read assay, DNA from cultured CD4+ T cells was sequenced. Using its own MiXCR run on the PCR reads, TCRdb lists one record per CDR3 protein. The sample contains 7,100 or so distinct CDR3 sequences, approximately 74% of which appear only once. The sequence was obtained from a human donor who had recovered from COVID-19. Sequenced sample: CD4+ T cells from blood, cultured in vitro.

CDR3 region: CASASGRRADTGELFF. In DNA, the CDR3 is TGTGCCAGCGCCAGCGGGAGGCGAGCGGACACCGGGGAGCTGTTTTTT. V usage is TRBV27 and J usage is TRBJ2-2; 9 bases line up with TRBD2. Trimming took 8 bases from V and 3 from J; bases not matched to a gene: 10. CDR1 MNHEY and CDR2 SMNVEV come from the germline V gene (reference sequence). This CDR3 is 16 amino acids long.